This T cell receptor (beta chain) was documented in a study of beta chain features in type 1 diabetes. V gave up 0 bases and J gave up 1 base; unmatched junction bases: 3. This CDR3 region has 16 residues. Germline V gene data show CDR1 as KGHSH and CDR2 as LQKENI. Findings of the study overall: Within patients, naive, central memory and Treg TCRB repertoires seemed more similar than within healthy donors. Insertions at VDJ junctions were less frequent in type 1 diabetes patients. These patients also deleted more nucleotides at the same junctions. There was a moderate but significant shortening of TCRB CDR3s in all four CD4+ subsets of Type 1 diabetes patients.

All of the isolated RNA was reverse transcribed, so expressed TCRB transcripts were sequenced. An average approximately 4 million reads came from naive, central memory and regulatory T cell samples. TCRdb's copy holds only in-frame clones and misses some; the assay was immunoSEQ multiplex PCR. Of 330,000 or so clones listed, roughly 12% are singletons. This clone was counted between two and nine times. What it binds is unknown. This TCR was recovered from a woman in her late teens or twenties with type 1 diabetes. Sample: naive CD4+ T cells from blood. V is TRBV18 and J is TRBJ2-5; 9 positions match TRBD2. Here the CDR3 DNA reads TGTGCCAGCTCACCACCGAGCGGGGGGCCCCAAGAGACCCAGTACTTC. Its protein is CASSPPSGGPQETQYF.